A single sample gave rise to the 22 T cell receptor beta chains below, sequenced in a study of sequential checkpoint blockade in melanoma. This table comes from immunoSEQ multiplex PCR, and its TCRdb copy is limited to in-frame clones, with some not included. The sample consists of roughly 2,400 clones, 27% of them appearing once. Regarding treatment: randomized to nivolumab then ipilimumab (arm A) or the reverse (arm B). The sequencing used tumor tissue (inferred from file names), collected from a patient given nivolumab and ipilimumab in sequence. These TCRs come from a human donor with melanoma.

CDR3 nucleotide sequence: TGTGCCAGCACCGAGCGGGCGGTGAACACTGAAGCTTTCTTT. As protein: CASTERAVNTEAFF. The rearrangement joins TRBV28 to TRBJ1-1; D is ambiguous. The V end lost 7 bases, the J end lost 0 bases, and 12 bases lay between the germline ends. In germline, CDR1 is MDHEN, CDR2 SYDVKM. This CDR3 contains 14 residues.

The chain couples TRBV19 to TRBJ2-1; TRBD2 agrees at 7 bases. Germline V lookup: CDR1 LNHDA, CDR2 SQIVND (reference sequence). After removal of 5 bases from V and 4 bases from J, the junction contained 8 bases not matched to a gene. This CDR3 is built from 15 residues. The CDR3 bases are TGTGCCAGTAGTTTCTCTAGCGGAGCTTACAATGAGCAGTTCTTC. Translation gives CASSFSSGAYNEQFF.

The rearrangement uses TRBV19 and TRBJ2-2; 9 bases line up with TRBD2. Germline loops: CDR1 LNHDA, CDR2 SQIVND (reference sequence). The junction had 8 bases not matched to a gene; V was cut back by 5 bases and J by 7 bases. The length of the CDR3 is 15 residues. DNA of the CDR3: TGTGCCAGTAGTCACGGCGGGGGGGCTGGCGGGGAGCTGTTTTTT. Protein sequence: CASSHGGGAGGELFF.

The CDR3 DNA follows: TGTGCCAGCAGTTGGCGGGGTTGCAATGAGCAGTTCTTC. Protein: CASSWRGCNEQFF. The rearrangement uses TRBV6-7 and TRBJ2-1, with D perhaps TRBD2 (6 bases). TRBV6-7 is an ORF for which the function is uncertain. V lost 4 bases, J lost 6 bases, and 10 bases lay in between. The CDR3 loop spans 13 amino acids.

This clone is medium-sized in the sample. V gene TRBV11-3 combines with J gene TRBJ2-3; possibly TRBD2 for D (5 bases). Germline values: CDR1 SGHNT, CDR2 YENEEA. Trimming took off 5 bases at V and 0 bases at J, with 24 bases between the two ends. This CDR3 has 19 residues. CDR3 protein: CASSLKLLPRDASTDTQYF. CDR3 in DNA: TGTGCCAGCAGCCTTAAGTTGTTGCCCCGGGATGCTAGCACAGATACGCAGTATTTT.

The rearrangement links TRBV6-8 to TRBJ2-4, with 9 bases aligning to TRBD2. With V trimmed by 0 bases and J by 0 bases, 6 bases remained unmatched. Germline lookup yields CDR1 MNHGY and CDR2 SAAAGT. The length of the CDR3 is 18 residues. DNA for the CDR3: TGTGCCAGCAGTTACTCGGGAAGCGGGGGGATAGCCAAAAACATTCAGTACTTC. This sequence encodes CASSYSGSGGIAKNIQYF.

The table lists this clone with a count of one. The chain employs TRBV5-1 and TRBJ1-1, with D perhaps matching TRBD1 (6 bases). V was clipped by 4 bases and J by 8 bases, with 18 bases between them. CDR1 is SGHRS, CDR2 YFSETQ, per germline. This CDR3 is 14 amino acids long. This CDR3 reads CASSPGTPMIEAFF. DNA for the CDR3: TGCGCCAGCAGCCCCGGGACACCAATGATAGAAGCTTTCTTT.

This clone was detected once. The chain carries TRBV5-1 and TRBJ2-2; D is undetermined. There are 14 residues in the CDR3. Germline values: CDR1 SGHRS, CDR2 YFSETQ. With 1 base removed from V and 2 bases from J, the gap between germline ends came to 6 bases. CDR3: CASSLWPNTGELFF. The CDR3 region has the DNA TGCGCCAGCAGCTTGTGGCCTAACACCGGGGAGCTGTTTTTT.

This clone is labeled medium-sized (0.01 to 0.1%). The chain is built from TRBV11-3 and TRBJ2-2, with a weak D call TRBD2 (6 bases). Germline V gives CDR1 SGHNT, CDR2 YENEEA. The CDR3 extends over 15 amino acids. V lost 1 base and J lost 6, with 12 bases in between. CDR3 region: CASSLGGVAAGELFF. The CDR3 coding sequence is TGTGCCAGCAGCTTAGGCGGGGTGGCCGCCGGGGAGCTGTTTTTT.

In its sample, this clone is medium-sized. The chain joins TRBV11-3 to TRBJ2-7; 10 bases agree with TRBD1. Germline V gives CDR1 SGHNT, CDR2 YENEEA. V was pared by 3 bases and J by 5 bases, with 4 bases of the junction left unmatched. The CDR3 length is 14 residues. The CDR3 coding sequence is TGTGCCAGCAGCTTGGGACAGGGGACCCACGAGCAGTACTTC. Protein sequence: CASSLGQGTHEQYF.

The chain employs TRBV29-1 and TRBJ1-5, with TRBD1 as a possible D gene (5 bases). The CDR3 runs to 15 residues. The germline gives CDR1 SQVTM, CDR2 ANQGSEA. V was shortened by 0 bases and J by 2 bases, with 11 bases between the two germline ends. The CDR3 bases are TGCAGCGTTGAAGAAGGCGGGGGGGGCAATCAGCCCCAGCATTTT. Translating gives CSVEEGGGGNQPQHF.

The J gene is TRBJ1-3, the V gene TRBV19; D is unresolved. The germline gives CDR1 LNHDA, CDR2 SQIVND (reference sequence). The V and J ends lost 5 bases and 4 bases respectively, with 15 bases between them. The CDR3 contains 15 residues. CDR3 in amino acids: CASSLDEGWGNTIYF. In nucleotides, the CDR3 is TGTGCCAGTAGTCTCGACGAGGGTTGGGGAAACACCATATATTTT.

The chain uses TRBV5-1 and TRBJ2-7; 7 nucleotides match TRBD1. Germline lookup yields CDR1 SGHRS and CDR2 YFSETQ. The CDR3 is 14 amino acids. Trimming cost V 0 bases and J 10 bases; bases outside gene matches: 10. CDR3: CASSLEQGLGEQYF. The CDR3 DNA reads TGCGCCAGCAGCTTGGAACAGGGGCTGGGGGAACAGTACTTC.

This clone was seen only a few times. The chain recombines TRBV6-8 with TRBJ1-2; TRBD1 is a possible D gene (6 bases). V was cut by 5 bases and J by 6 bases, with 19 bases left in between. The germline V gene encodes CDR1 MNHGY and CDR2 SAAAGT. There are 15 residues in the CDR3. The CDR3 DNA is TGTGCCAGCAGTGATTCAGGGGAGGGCGTCCATGGCTACACCTTC. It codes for CASSDSGEGVHGYTF.

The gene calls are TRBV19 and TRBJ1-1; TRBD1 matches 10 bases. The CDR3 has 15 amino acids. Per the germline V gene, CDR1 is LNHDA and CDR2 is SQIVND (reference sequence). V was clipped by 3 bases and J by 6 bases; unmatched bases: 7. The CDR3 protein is CASSIGDRGVAEAFF. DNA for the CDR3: TGTGCCAGTAGTATTGGGGACAGGGGCGTCGCTGAAGCTTTCTTT.

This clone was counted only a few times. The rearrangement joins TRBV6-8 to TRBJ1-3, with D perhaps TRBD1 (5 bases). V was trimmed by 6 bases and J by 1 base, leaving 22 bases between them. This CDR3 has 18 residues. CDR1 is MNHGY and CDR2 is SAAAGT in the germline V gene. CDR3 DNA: TGTGCCAGCAGGGGGCCGGTAATAAGGGCAGATTCTGGAAACACCATATATTTT. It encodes CASRGPVIRADSGNTIYF.

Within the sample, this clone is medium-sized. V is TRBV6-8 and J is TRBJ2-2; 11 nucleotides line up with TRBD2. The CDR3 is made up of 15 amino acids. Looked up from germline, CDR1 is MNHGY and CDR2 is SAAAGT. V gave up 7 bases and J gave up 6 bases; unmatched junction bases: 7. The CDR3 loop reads CASTLLAGVSGELFF. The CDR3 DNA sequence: TGTGCCAGCACCTTACTAGCGGGAGTGTCCGGGGAGCTGTTTTTT.

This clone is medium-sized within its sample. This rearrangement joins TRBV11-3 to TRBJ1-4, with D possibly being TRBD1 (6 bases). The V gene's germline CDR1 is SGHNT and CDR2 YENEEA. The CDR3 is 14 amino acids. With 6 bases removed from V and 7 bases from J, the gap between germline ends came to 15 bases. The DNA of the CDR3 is TGTGCCAGCAGTCAGGGGCTCGTTGTTGAAAAACTGTTTTTT. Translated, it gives CASSQGLVVEKLFF.

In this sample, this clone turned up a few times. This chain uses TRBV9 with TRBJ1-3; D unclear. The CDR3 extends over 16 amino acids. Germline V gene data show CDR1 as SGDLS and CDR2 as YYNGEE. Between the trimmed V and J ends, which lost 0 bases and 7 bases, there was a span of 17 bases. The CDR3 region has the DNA TGTGCCAGCAGCGTAGGGGCCTCGGGTGGGCCCAACACCATATATTTT. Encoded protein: CASSVGASGGPNTIYF. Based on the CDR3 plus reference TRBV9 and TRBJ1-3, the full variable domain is DSGVTQTPKHLITATGQRVTLRCSPRSGDLSVYWYQQSLDQGLQFLIQYYNGEERAKGNILERFSAQQFPDLHSELNLSSLELGDSALYFCASSVGASGGPNTIYFGEGSWLTVV.

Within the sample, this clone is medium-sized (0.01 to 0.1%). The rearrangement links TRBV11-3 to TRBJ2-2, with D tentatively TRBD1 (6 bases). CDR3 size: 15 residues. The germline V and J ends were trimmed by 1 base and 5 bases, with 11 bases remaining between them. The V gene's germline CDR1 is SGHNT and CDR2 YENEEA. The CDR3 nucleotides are TGTGCCAGCAGCTTAGTGGCAGGGGTAACCGGGGAGCTGTTTTTT. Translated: CASSLVAGVTGELFF.

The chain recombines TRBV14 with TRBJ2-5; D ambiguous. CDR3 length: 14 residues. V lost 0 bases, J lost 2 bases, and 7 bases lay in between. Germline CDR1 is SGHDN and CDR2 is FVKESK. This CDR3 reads CASSQENIQETQYF. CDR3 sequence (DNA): TGTGCCAGCAGCCAAGAAAATATTCAAGAGACCCAGTACTTC.

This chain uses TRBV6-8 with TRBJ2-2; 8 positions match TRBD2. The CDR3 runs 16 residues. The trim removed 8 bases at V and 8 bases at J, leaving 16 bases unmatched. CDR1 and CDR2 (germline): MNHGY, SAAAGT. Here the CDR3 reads CASVPGGPISGGELFF. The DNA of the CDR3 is TGTGCCAGCGTCCCGGGGGGGCCAATTTCTGGAGGGGAGCTGTTTTTT.